The rows below give T cell receptor beta chains drawn from one sample of a study of blood T cell repertoires in COVID-19. Measured with immunoSEQ multiplex PCR; TCRdb has only the in-frame clones, and not every one. The sample gives some 160,000 clones, 83% of which show up once; roughly 19% is in the top ten. Sample: peripheral blood. The source is a woman in her seventies who had recovered from COVID-19. Each CDR3 is given with its conserved first and last residue. D genes are given only for firm matches. The size entry is marked missing in some rows and otherwise reads once, few, many or a size class.

DNA | CDR3 | V | D | size | J
TGTGCCAGCAGTGTGGCCGGGGGCTCTGGAAACACCATATATTTT | CASSVAGGSGNTIYF | TRBV2 | NA | NA | TRBJ1-3
TGTGCCATCAGTTCGGGACAGGGGGCCGAAAAACTGTTTTTT | CAISSGQGAEKLFF | TRBV10-3 | TRBD1 | NA | TRBJ1-4
TGTGCCAGCAGCCATCTTATCGCCGGGACAGCAAACACTGAAGCTTTCTTT | CASSHLIAGTANTEAFF | TRBV3-1/TRBV3-2 | TRBD1 | NA | TRBJ1-1
TGTGCCAGCAGCCTCAGGGGGACTGAAGCTTTCTTT | CASSLRGTEAFF | TRBV6-5 | TRBD1 | NA | TRBJ1-1
TGTGCCTGGAGTGTACCCCGGACAGCGAGGAACACTGAAGCTTTCTTT | CAWSVPRTARNTEAFF | TRBV30 | NA | NA | TRBJ1-1
TGCAGTGCTAGTGGGGACAGGGCAAATCAGCCCCAGCATTTT | CSASGDRANQPQHF | TRBV20-1 | TRBD1 | few | TRBJ1-5
TGCGCCAGCAGCCCCACCGATGGACAGGACCCCCGGGCCTGGGAGACCCAGTACTTC | CASSPTDGQDPRAWETQYF | TRBV5-1 | TRBD1 | NA | TRBJ2-5
TGTGCCAGCTCACCACTACAGGGAAGGACAGATACGCAGTATTTT | CASSPLQGRTDTQYF | TRBV18 | NA | NA | TRBJ2-3
TGTGCCAGCAGCTTACGGGTCGGCGGGAGTGCCACCTACGAGCAGTACTTC | CASSLRVGGSATYEQYF | TRBV7-9 | TRBD2 | NA | TRBJ2-7
TGTGCCAGTAGTATATGGGGGGGGGCAGAGAGTAACACTGAAGCTTTCTTT | CASSIWGGAESNTEAFF | TRBV19 | NA | NA | TRBJ1-1
TGTGCCAGCAGCAAGAGGACAGGGGGCTCCTACGAGCAGTACTTC | CASSKRTGGSYEQYF | TRBV7-2 | TRBD1 | NA | TRBJ2-7